Detailed here is one TCR beta chain. No antigen is known for it. V lost 3 bases and J 3 bases, leaving 8 bases between the germline ends. The CDR3 is 13 residues long. The data were taken from a study of post-analysis software for immune sequencing data. Study-level information: Multiple sclerosis in the patients followed relapsing-remitting, secondary progressive and progressive-relapsing courses.

Libraries were made from TCR beta cDNA, and they carried unique molecular identifiers. The authors obtained some 500,000 cDNA molecules from approximately 0.91 to 9.4 million T cells. In TCRdb, the PCR reads were re-called with MiXCR into one record per CDR3 protein. The sample includes hundreds of thousands of distinct CDR3 sequences, 59% of them seen just once. Overall study findings and caveats: A handful of TRBV segments (TRBV5-6, TRBV5-1 and TRBV20-1 among them) occurred more frequently in patients than in controls. Patients with multiple sclerosis recorded significantly lower normalized Chao1 diversity than controls, the study found. The F measure placed samples prepared in the same batch into strongly shared clusters.

The chain is built from TRBV12-3 or TRBV12-4 and TRBJ1-2; no definite D call. The TCR comes from a girl aged 2 to 9 with multiple sclerosis. Material: blood. CDR3 sequence (DNA): TGTGCCAGCAGTTTCAGTTCCGACTATGGCTACACCTTC. This codes for CASSFSSDYGYTF.